This T cell receptor beta chain was identified during a study of blood T cell repertoires in COVID-19. TCRdb's copy holds only in-frame clones and misses some; the assay was immunoSEQ multiplex PCR. The data contain 200,000 to 250,000 clones, around three quarters of them singletons. Per the germline V gene, CDR1 is LNHDA and CDR2 is SQIVND (reference sequence). The V gene lost 3 bases and the J gene lost 4 bases, with 15 bases spanning the gap. This CDR3 is 15 amino acids long. The rearrangement uses TRBV19 and TRBJ1-1, with TRBD1 as a possible D gene (6 bases). Source material: peripheral blood. This receptor was identified in a woman between 65 and 79 years old with acute or convalescent COVID-19. CDR3 in amino acids: CASSIAQGIITEAFF. The CDR3, as DNA: TGTGCCAGTAGTATCGCCCAGGGGATAATCACTGAAGCTTTCTTT.